Presented here are 4 T cell receptor beta chains from one specimen sequenced in a study of blood T cell repertoires in COVID-19. Data came from immunoSEQ multiplex PCR; TCRdb stores just in-frame clones and leaves some out. The profile shows about 270,000 clones, around 86% of them singletons. Sequenced input: peripheral blood. The receptor set was obtained from a man between 40 and 49 years old with active or convalescent COVID-19.

The chain employs TRBV6-5 and TRBJ2-5, with a possible D match to TRBD2 (5 bases). CDR1 is MNHEY, CDR2 SVGAGI, per germline. The CDR3 contains 13 residues. V was clipped by 2 bases and J by 8 bases, with 12 bases between them. Here the CDR3 DNA reads TGTGCCAGCAGTTACGGAGGACCAGGAACCCAGTACTTC. Encoded protein: CASSYGGPGTQYF.

The gene calls are TRBV30 and TRBJ1-2; D possibly corresponds to TRBD1 (5 bases). CDR1 GTSNPN and CDR2 SVGIG come from the germline V gene (reference sequence). The CDR3 extends over 12 amino acids. The V gene lost 3 bases and the J gene lost 5 bases, with 10 bases spanning the gap. The CDR3 coding sequence is TGTGCCTGGAGAGGGGTAGGGTATGGCTACACCTTC. Amino acid sequence: CAWRGVGYGYTF.

This chain connects TRBV7-9 to TRBJ1-5; 7 bases align to TRBD1. Germline V gene sequence: CDR1 SEHNR, CDR2 FQNEAQ (reference sequence). CDR3 length: 14 residues. V shed 5 bases and J 3 bases; nucleotides not matched to a gene: 4. The CDR3 sequence is CASSLQGNNQPQHF. The CDR3 DNA is TGTGCCAGCAGCCTACAGGGGAACAATCAGCCCCAGCATTTT.

The rearrangement joins TRBV5-4 to TRBJ2-7; D ambiguous. CDR1 and CDR2 from the germline V gene are SGHNT and YYREEE (reference sequence). The germline V and J ends were trimmed by 2 bases and 1 base, with 10 bases remaining between them. This CDR3 spans 14 amino acids. CDR3 in DNA: TGTGCCAGCAGCTTCTGTCTCGTTTCCTACGAGCAGTACTTC. It is translated as CASSFCLVSYEQYF.